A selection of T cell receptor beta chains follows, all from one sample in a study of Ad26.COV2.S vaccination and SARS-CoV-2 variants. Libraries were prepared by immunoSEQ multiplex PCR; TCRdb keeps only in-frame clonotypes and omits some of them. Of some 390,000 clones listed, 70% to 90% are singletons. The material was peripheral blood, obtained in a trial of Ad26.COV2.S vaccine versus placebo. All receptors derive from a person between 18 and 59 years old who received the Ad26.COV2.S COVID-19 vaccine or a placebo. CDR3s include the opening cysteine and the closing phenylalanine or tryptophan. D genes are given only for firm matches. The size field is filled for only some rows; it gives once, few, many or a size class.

CASSSLAGNNEQFF,TGTGCCAGCAGTTCGTTGGCAGGGAACAATGAGCAGTTCTTC,.,TRBJ2-1,.,TRBV6-6
CASSQELRGTSGYEQYF,TGTGCCAGCAGCCAAGAACTCAGGGGGACTAGTGGCTACGAGCAGTACTTC,.,TRBJ2-7,once,TRBV3-1/TRBV3-2
CASSLALAGAQETQYF,TGTGCCAGCAGCTTAGCATTAGCGGGGGCCCAAGAGACCCAGTACTTC,TRBD2,TRBJ2-5,.,TRBV7-6
CASSLGGVEQFF,TGCGCCAGCAGCTTGGGCGGGGTCGAGCAGTTCTTC,.,TRBJ2-1,.,TRBV5-1
CASSHPGRVPGNTIYF,TGCGCCAGCAGCCACCCCGGCAGGGTCCCTGGAAACACCATATATTTT,.,TRBJ1-3,.,TRBV4-1
CASSPLRTETQYF,TGTGCCAGCTCACCACTCAGGACGGAGACCCAGTACTTC,.,TRBJ2-5,.,TRBV18
CAWSVGFGQQYF,TGTGCCTGGAGTGTAGGTTTCGGGCAGCAGTACTTC,.,TRBJ2-7,once,TRBV30
CAISELQTPPETF,TGTGCCATCAGTGAGTTACAGACGCCACCGGAGACCTTC,.,TRBJ1-2,.,TRBV10-3
CASSRDTSDFVETQYF,TGCGCCAGCAGCCGGGACACCTCGGACTTCGTCGAGACCCAGTACTTC,.,TRBJ2-5,few,TRBV5-1
CASSPGAQGNYGYTF,TGTGCCAGCAGCCCGGGGGCGCAGGGTAACTATGGCTACACCTTC,.,TRBJ1-2,.,TRBV6-6
CASSKTTGMGNIQYF,TGTGCCAGCAGCAAAACTACAGGGATGGGCAACATTCAGTACTTC,.,TRBJ2-4,.,TRBV7-9
CASSHPLSTDTQYF,TGTGCCAGCAGCCACCCACTTAGCACAGATACGCAGTATTTT,.,TRBJ2-3,.,TRBV7-8
CATRVVGYNEQFF,TGTGCCACCCGGGTGGTGGGTTACAATGAGCAGTTCTTC,.,TRBJ2-1,.,TRBV19
CASRGEGQSYEQYF,TGTGCCAGTCGGGGAGAGGGGCAGTCCTACGAGCAGTACTTC,.,TRBJ2-7,.,TRBV6-5
CASISSGGWDTGELFF,TGTGCCAGCATCTCCAGCGGGGGTTGGGACACCGGGGAGCTGTTTTTT,TRBD2,TRBJ2-2,.,TRBV7-2
CASSNSQGVGRNTIYF,TGTGCCAGCAGTAACTCTCAGGGGGTTGGTAGAAACACCATATATTTT,TRBD1,TRBJ1-3,.,TRBV6-5